The 20 T cell receptor beta chains below come from one sample, sequenced in a study of blood T cell repertoires in COVID-19 (dated by TCRdb to 2020 to 2022). Libraries were prepared through the immunoSEQ multiplex PCR assay. Sourced from immuneACCESS, this table was stored by TCRdb with only in-frame sequences that have V and J called. A share of the clones is absent; for the studies checked, an unresolved V gene accounts for under half, and the remainder has no known explanation. The sample table records around 250,000 clones; 80% to 90% of these occur just once. The ten largest clones represent approximately 1.9% of the sample. The material sequenced was PBMCs or T cells enriched from blood (not recorded which). These receptors came from a woman aged 45 to 65 who had recovered from COVID-19.

The CDR3 nucleotides are TGTGCCAGCAGCTTAGTGTGGAGCAGGGAAGAAATGAACACTGAAGCTTTCTTT. Its translation is CASSLVWSREEMNTEAFF. J is TRBJ1-1 and V is TRBV7-6; tentatively, D is TRBD1 (5 bases). The germline gives CDR1 SGHVS, CDR2 FNYEAQ. This CDR3 comprises 18 residues. Trimming removed 1 base from V and 0 bases from J, with 18 bases in between.

V and J are TRBV19 and TRBJ2-7, with no clear D. This CDR3 is built from 19 residues. Per germline, CDR1 LNHDA and CDR2 SQIVND (reference sequence). Trimming removed 2 bases at V and 0 bases at J, with 23 bases between. CDR3 sequence: CASSISYWSGERSSYEQYF. Written as DNA, the CDR3 is TGTGCCAGTAGTATAAGTTATTGGTCTGGCGAAAGGAGCTCCTACGAGCAGTACTTC.

The V and J genes are TRBV18 and TRBJ2-6, with unresolved D. Trimming stripped 3 bases from V and 1 base from J, with 7 bases between. This CDR3 has 15 amino acids. Germline V gene lookup returns CDR1 KGHSH and CDR2 LQKENI. In DNA form, the CDR3 reads TGTGCCAGCTCACCGATGAGTTCTGGGGCCAACGTCCTGACTTTC. It yields the protein CASSPMSSGANVLTF.

The V call is TRBV14, the J call TRBJ2-1, with TRBD2 matching 9 bases. Germline V gene sequence: CDR1 SGHDN, CDR2 FVKESK. The CDR3 sequence is 16 residues long. Trimming removed 1 base from V and 6 bases from J; junction bases left unmatched: 7. The DNA of the CDR3 is TGTGCCAGCAGCCAAGGTCGGGGTAGCGGGAGCAATGAGCAGTTCTTC. This codes for CASSQGRGSGSNEQFF. The full variable domain, its missing parts supplied by reference TRBV14 and TRBJ2-1, is EAGVTQFPSHSVIEKGQTVTLRCDPISGHDNLYWYRRVMGKEIKFLLHFVKESKQDESGMPNNRFLAERTGGTYSTLKVQPAELEDSGVYFCASSQGRGSGSNEQFFGPGTRLTVL.

The chain employs TRBV6-5 and TRBJ2-7; the D gene is possibly TRBD1 (6 bases). CDR1 and CDR2 from the germline V gene are MNHEY and SVGAGI. CDR3 length: 13 amino acids. Trimming removed 7 bases at V and 2 bases at J, with 12 bases between. The DNA for the CDR3 is TGTGCCAGCACACTACAGGGAACCTACGAGCAGTACTTC. Its translation is CASTLQGTYEQYF.

The chain uses TRBV4-2 and TRBJ2-7; D possibly corresponds to TRBD1 (5 bases). V lost 0 bases and J lost 3, with 9 bases in between. Germline V gene sequence: CDR1 LGHNA, CDR2 YNFKEQ. The CDR3 runs to 14 residues. Here the CDR3 DNA reads TGTGCCAGCAGCCAAGAAGGGCAGGGCTACGAGCAGTACTTC. Translation gives CASSQEGQGYEQYF.

The chain combines TRBV3-1 (or the pseudogene TRBV3-2) with TRBJ2-5; 12 nucleotides match TRBD2. There are 16 residues in the CDR3. V lost 6 bases, J lost 5 bases, and 10 bases stayed unmatched. Germline loops: CDR1 LGHDT, CDR2 YNNKEL (reference sequence). The CDR3 region is CASRLAGGTSGETQYF. CDR3 coding DNA: TGTGCCAGCAGGCTAGCGGGAGGGACGTCGGGGGAGACCCAGTACTTC.

V is TRBV7-2 and J is TRBJ1-2, with no clear D. In germline, CDR1 is SGHTA, CDR2 FQGNSA. This CDR3 has 12 residues. V was cut by 5 bases and J by 9 bases, with 13 bases left in between. The CDR3 is CASSQDQVSYTF. CDR3 DNA sequence: TGTGCCAGCAGCCAAGATCAGGTTAGCTACACCTTC.

This chain uses TRBV13 with TRBJ2-1; 13 nucleotides align to TRBD2. CDR1 PRHDT and CDR2 FYEKMQ come from the germline V gene (reference sequence). V shed 5 bases and J 9 bases; nucleotides not matched to a gene: 7. CDR3 length: 15 amino acids. The CDR3 DNA reads as TGTGCCAGCAGCCTGGGACTAGCGGGACACTTTGAGCAGTTCTTC. Its protein product is CASSLGLAGHFEQFF.

J is TRBJ1-1 and V is TRBV6-5; TRBD1 might be the D (5 bases). The germline V gene encodes CDR1 MNHEY and CDR2 SVGAGI. The V end was cut by 7 bases, the J end by 3 bases, with 18 bases between. The CDR3 is 15 amino acids. CDR3 DNA: TGTGCCAGCAAATCCCTGTCCCGGGGGGACACTGAAGCTTTCTTT. It specifies CASKSLSRGDTEAFF.

V and J are TRBV30 and TRBJ2-1; D might be TRBD2 (5 bases). Germline V gene lookup returns CDR1 GTSNPN and CDR2 SVGIG (reference sequence). Trimming stripped 2 bases from V and 3 bases from J, with 11 bases between. CDR3 length equals 14 residues. The CDR3 loop is CAWSLGAGYNEQFF. Here the CDR3 DNA reads TGTGCCTGGAGTTTGGGAGCCGGCTACAATGAGCAGTTCTTC.

The V gene is TRBV13, the J gene TRBJ2-3, with 8 bases that match TRBD2. Germline loops: CDR1 PRHDT, CDR2 FYEKMQ (reference sequence). This CDR3 comprises 15 residues. The junction had 10 bases not matched to a gene; V was cut back by 6 bases and J by 5 bases. The CDR3 coding sequence is TGTGCCAGCAGATCTACCGGGACTAGTAGAGATACGCAGTATTTT. This codes for CASRSTGTSRDTQYF.

The V and J genes are TRBV27 and TRBJ2-7; D is unresolved. The CDR3 sequence is 14 residues long. V was shortened by 6 bases and J by 0 bases, with 12 bases between the two germline ends. Germline V lookup: CDR1 MNHEY, CDR2 SMNVEV (reference sequence). CDR3 region: CASRCGGNSYEQYF. CDR3 coding DNA: TGTGCCAGCAGATGCGGTGGTAACTCCTACGAGCAGTACTTC.

This clone was seen once. The chain carries TRBV15 and TRBJ1-1, with TRBD1 identical over 8 bases. Unmatched junction bases numbered 5, after V lost 5 bases and J lost 0 bases. The CDR3 extends over 15 amino acids. CDR1 LNHNV and CDR2 YYDKDF come from the germline V gene (reference sequence). This CDR3 reads CATSRDRFMNTEAFF. In DNA, the CDR3 is TGTGCCACCAGCCGGGACAGGTTTATGAACACTGAAGCTTTCTTT.

CDR3 DNA sequence: TGTGCCAGCCGGACTAGCGGGAGCAATGAGCAGTTCTTC. Translating gives CASRTSGSNEQFF. The chain carries TRBV19 and TRBJ2-1, with 13 bases that match TRBD2. Germline trimming cut 9 bases from V and 6 bases from J; bases unmatched to any gene: 2. The CDR3 has 13 amino acids. Per the germline V gene, CDR1 is LNHDA and CDR2 is SQIVND (reference sequence). The full variable domain, completed using reference TRBV19 and TRBJ2-1, is DGGITQSPKYLFRKEGQNVTLSCEQNLNHDAMYWYRQDPGQGLRLIYYSQIVNDFQKGDIAEGYSVSREKKESFPLTVTSAQKNPTAFYLCASRTSGSNEQFFGPGTRLTVL.

V is TRBV7-9 and J is TRBJ1-4, with D unclear. The V and J ends lost 1 base and 0 bases respectively, with 6 bases between them. Germline loops: CDR1 SEHNR, CDR2 FQNEAQ (reference sequence). CDR3 length: 15 residues. For the CDR3, the DNA is TGTGCCAGCAGCTTAGTACAATCAACTAATGAAAAACTGTTTTTT. Residues: CASSLVQSTNEKLFF.

This clone has only a few counts. The chain combines TRBV28 with TRBJ2-7; 7 bases are shared with TRBD1. The CDR3 is 13 amino acids. Germline lookup yields CDR1 MDHEN and CDR2 SYDVKM. The V and J ends lost 5 bases and 3 bases, in that order; junction bases with no gene match: 4. CDR3 sequence reads: CASSLQGSYEQYF. For the CDR3, the DNA is TGTGCCAGCAGTCTACAGGGGAGCTACGAGCAGTACTTC.

The V and J genes are TRBV19 and TRBJ1-1; TRBD1 might be the D (5 bases). Trimming pared 6 bases from V and 3 bases from J, leaving 11 bases between. The CDR3 spans 13 residues. Germline CDR1 and CDR2: LNHDA and SQIVND (reference sequence). Written as DNA, the CDR3 is TGTGCCAGTAGGGCCTCAGGGTACACTGAAGCTTTCTTT. It translates to CASRASGYTEAFF.

The chain joins TRBV11-2 to TRBJ2-6, with D unresolved. CDR3 length: 13 amino acids. Trimming left V 5 bases short and J 6 bases short, with 8 bases between. Germline V gives CDR1 SGHAT, CDR2 FQNNGV. The CDR3 DNA follows: TGTGCCAGCAGCCCTTCCGTGGCCAACGTCCTGACTTTC. Protein sequence: CASSPSVANVLTF.

The V and J genes are TRBV4-2 and TRBJ1-4, with D perhaps TRBD1 (6 bases). This CDR3 is 16 amino acids long. V gave up 0 bases and J gave up 3 bases, with 11 bases separating them. Germline CDR1 is LGHNA and CDR2 is YNFKEQ. The CDR3 DNA reads as TGTGCCAGCAGCCAAGATGAGGGGGATCCTAATGAAAAACTGTTTTTT. It specifies CASSQDEGDPNEKLFF.